The 25 T cell receptor beta chains below all came from one sample that was sequenced in a study of T cells in Graves' hyperthyroidism and ophthalmopathy. Amplification targeted TCR beta CDR3 regions from RNA transcripts. The HTBI primer set was used in a first-round RT-PCR of the TCR CDR3. TCRdb used MiXCR to reprocess the multiplex PCR reads, holding one entry per CDR3 protein. Here the sample spans about 610,000 distinct CDR3 sequences, roughly 46% being singletons. The sample consisted of peripheral blood or thyroid tissue (not recorded which). All receptors come from a woman between 18 and 29 years old with Graves' hyperthyroidism.

The CDR3 sequence: CASSQMPLDSPPNEQYF. The CDR3 bases are TGTGCCAGCAGCCAAATGCCCCTAGACAGTCCCCCAAACGAGCAGTACTTC. The chain is built from TRBV5-8 and TRBJ2-7; D possibly corresponds to TRBD1 (5 bases). V was clipped by 4 bases and J by 5 bases, with 25 bases between them. CDR3 size: 17 residues. Germline-derived CDR1 and CDR2 are SGHTS and YDEGEE.

The chain joins TRBV7-8 to TRBJ2-5, with D possibly matching TRBD1 (5 bases). The V gene lost 4 bases and the J gene lost 3 bases, with 15 bases spanning the gap. Germline V lookup: CDR1 SGHVS, CDR2 FQNEAQ. The CDR3 spans 15 residues. The CDR3 nucleotides read TGTGCCAGCAGCTCGGAAGGGGCGGACAAAGAGACCCAGTACTTC. Translated, it gives CASSSEGADKETQYF.

This clonotype was detected many times. V is TRBV29-1 and J is TRBJ2-7; D is possibly TRBD1 (6 bases). The CDR3 loop spans 12 amino acids. V lost 6 bases, J lost 2 bases, and 11 bases lay in between. Germline V CDR1 and CDR2: SQVTM, ANQGSEA. The CDR3 sequence is CSVGDITYEQYF. The CDR3 coding sequence is TGCAGCGTCGGGGACATTACCTACGAGCAGTACTTC.

This clonotype came up a few times. The rearrangement uses TRBV24-1 and TRBJ2-1; the D is unclear. This CDR3 contains 14 residues. Trimming shortened V by 4 bases and J by 3 bases, and 9 bases separated the two germline ends. Per the germline V gene, CDR1 is KGHDR and CDR2 is SFDVKD. CDR3 nucleotides: TGTGCCACCAGTGAAACTGGTTTCTACAATGAGCAGTTCTTC. This translates into CATSETGFYNEQFF.

This clonotype has a handful of counts. The J gene is TRBJ1-5, the V gene TRBV7-6, with 10 bases matching TRBD1. The V segment lost 5 bases and the J segment 6 bases; nucleotides outside the gene matches: 4. Germline CDR1 reads SGHVS; CDR2 reads FNYEAQ. This CDR3 has 14 amino acids. The CDR3 sequence is CASSETGGTQPQHF. The CDR3 nucleotides are TGTGCCAGCAGCGAGACAGGGGGCACTCAGCCCCAGCATTTT.

This clonotype appeared a few times. This chain joins TRBV29-1 and TRBJ1-1; D not certain. The CDR3 covers 15 residues. Germline CDR1 is SQVTM and CDR2 is ANQGSEA. The V end lost 6 bases, the J end lost 14 bases, and 31 bases lay between the germline ends. The CDR3 reads CSVEQSGREGNEQFF. The CDR3, as DNA: TGCAGCGTGGAACAAAGCGGGAGGGAGGGCAATGAGCAGTTCTTT.

The rearrangement links TRBV29-1 to TRBJ2-7; D not resolved. The germline gives CDR1 SQVTM, CDR2 ANQGSEA. This CDR3 contains 12 residues. Trimming shortened V by 8 bases and J by 3 bases, and 14 bases separated the two germline ends. The CDR3 protein is CSLVYQNYEQYF. CDR3 nucleotide sequence: TGCAGCTTAGTCTATCAGAACTACGAGCAGTACTTC.

This sequence joins TRBV2 and TRBJ2-5; D gene unclear. V lost 5 bases, J lost 0 bases, and 10 bases lay in between. CDR3 length equals 14 residues. Looked up from germline, CDR1 is SNHLY and CDR2 is FYNNEI. The CDR3 nucleotides read TGTGCCAGCAGTTTGCGAGGAAACCAAGAGACCCAGTACTTC. Its translation is CASSLRGNQETQYF.

This clonotype was observed a few times. The chain carries TRBV30 and TRBJ1-5, with D maybe TRBD1 (6 bases). Trimming shortened V by 3 bases and J by 1 base, and 7 bases separated the two germline ends. The germline CDR1 and CDR2 sequences are GTSNPN and SVGIG (reference sequence). CDR3 length: 13 residues. DNA of the CDR3: TGTGCCTGGAGAACAGGGAGCAATCAGCCCCAGCATTTT. Its protein product is CAWRTGSNQPQHF. Looking up the rest from reference TRBV30 and TRBJ1-5 gives the full variable domain: SQTIHQWPATLVQPVGSPLSLECTVEGTSNPNLYWYRQAAGRGLQLLFYSVGIGQISSEVPQNLSASRPQDRQFILSSKKLLLSDSGFYLCAWRTGSNQPQHFGDGTRLSIL.

The rearrangement links TRBV9 to TRBJ1-2; 7 nucleotides agree with TRBD1. V lost 3 bases and J lost 8; bases outside the gene matches: 13. The CDR3 covers 15 residues. Looked up from germline, CDR1 is SGDLS and CDR2 is YYNGEE. The DNA of the CDR3 is TGTGCCAGCAGCGGACAGGGCACTGAAGCTAGGGGCTACACCTTC. Amino acids: CASSGQGTEARGYTF.

V usage is TRBV7-9 and J usage is TRBJ2-6; D is perhaps TRBD1 (6 bases). The CDR3 has 14 amino acids. In germline, CDR1 is SEHNR, CDR2 FQNEAQ (reference sequence). The V end was cut by 7 bases, the J end by 3 bases, with 10 bases between. CDR3 sequence: CASTQGYGANVLTF. As DNA, the CDR3 is TGTGCCAGCACGCAGGGGTATGGGGCCAACGTCCTGACTTTC.

The sample holds a few counts of this clonotype. This chain links TRBV30 with TRBJ2-7; 15 positions match TRBD2. V gave up 5 bases and J gave up 6 bases; unmatched junction bases: 8. The CDR3 contains 15 residues. Germline values: CDR1 GTSNPN, CDR2 SVGIG (reference sequence). The CDR3 loop reads CAWEPGTSGRSEQYF. DNA of the CDR3: TGTGCCTGGGAACCCGGGACTAGCGGGAGGTCCGAGCAGTACTTC. Drawing the rest from reference TRBV30 and TRBJ2-7, the complete variable domain is SQTIHQWPATLVQPVGSPLSLECTVEGTSNPNLYWYRQAAGRGLQLLFYSVGIGQISSEVPQNLSASRPQDRQFILSSKKLLLSDSGFYLCAWEPGTSGRSEQYFGPGTRLTVT.

This clonotype has ten or more counts. The chain employs TRBV2 and TRBJ2-5, with D perhaps TRBD2 (5 bases). V lost 3 bases and J lost 3, with 14 bases in between. The CDR3 runs 15 residues. Germline assignment: CDR1 SNHLY and CDR2 FYNNEI. CDR3 amino acids: CASSEVGLLEETQYF. CDR3 DNA sequence: TGTGCCAGCAGTGAGGTGGGATTACTAGAAGAGACCCAGTACTTC. The full variable domain, rest sourced from reference TRBV2 and TRBJ2-5, is EPEVTQTPSHQVTQMGQEVILRCVPISNHLYFYWYRQILGQKVEFLVSFYNNEISEKSEIFDDQFSVERPDGSNFTLKIRSTKLEDSAMYFCASSEVGLLEETQYFGPGTRLLVL.

This clonotype was observed at least ten times. The chain employs TRBV27 and TRBJ1-4; 10 nucleotides line up with TRBD1. Per the germline V gene, CDR1 is MNHEY and CDR2 is SMNVEV (reference sequence). The CDR3 loop spans 14 amino acids. Trimming took 8 bases from V and 5 from J; bases not matched to a gene: 5. The CDR3 bases are TGTGCCAGCGGTCCGGGACAGGGGAATGAAAAACTGTTTTTT. Amino acid sequence: CASGPGQGNEKLFF. The whole variable domain, filled in from reference TRBV27 and TRBJ1-4, reads EAQVTQNPRYLITVTGKKLTVTCSQNMNHEYMSWYRQDPGLGLRQIYYSMNVEVTDKGDVPEGYKVSRKEKRNFPLILESPSPNQTSLYFCASGPGQGNEKLFFGSGTQLSVL.

The chain joins TRBV29-1 to TRBJ1-2; D is possibly TRBD1 (6 bases). This CDR3 comprises 13 residues. Trimming shortened V by 0 bases and J by 4 bases, and 9 bases separated the two germline ends. CDR1 and CDR2 (germline): SQVTM, ANQGSEA. DNA of the CDR3: TGCAGCGTTGAAGATGGACAGACCTATGGCTACACCTTC. Protein sequence: CSVEDGQTYGYTF.

The sample holds many counts of this clonotype. V gene TRBV12-3 or TRBV12-4 combines with J gene TRBJ1-2; 9 bases are shared with TRBD1. V dropped 6 bases and J dropped 8; count of bases not matched to a gene: 10. The CDR3 consists of 14 residues. The CDR3 DNA follows: TGTGCCAGCAGCCACCCCGCCGGGACAGGGGGCTACACCTTC. As protein: CASSHPAGTGGYTF.

This clonotype was seen a single time. V is TRBV2 and J is TRBJ2-3; D is perhaps TRBD1 (6 bases). CDR1 and CDR2 (germline): SNHLY, FYNNEI. Trimming cost V 10 bases and J 4 bases, with 18 bases left between them. CDR3 length: 14 amino acids. The CDR3 here is CAKGGQYRPDTQYF. Written as DNA, the CDR3 is TGTGCCAAGGGTGGACAGTACCGGCCAGATACGCAGTATTTT.

The rearrangement joins TRBV5-8 to TRBJ2-7; D is ambiguous. Germline V CDR1 and CDR2: SGHTS, YDEGEE. The CDR3 covers 14 residues. V dropped 0 bases and J dropped 5 bases, with 12 bases sitting between them. CDR3 amino acids: CASSLGWSTNEQYF. CDR3 bases: TGTGCCAGCAGCTTGGGATGGAGCACTAACGAGCAGTACTTC.

This clonotype was observed at least ten times. V usage is TRBV24-1 and J usage is TRBJ1-5, with a weak D call TRBD1 (6 bases). The V end was cut by 2 bases, the J end by 4 bases, with 14 bases between. CDR3 length: 16 residues. CDR1 is KGHDR, CDR2 SFDVKD, per germline. The CDR3 DNA reads as TGTGCCACCAGTGATTCAAGGGGGGGAAGGAATCAGCCCCAGCATTTT. Translation: CATSDSRGGRNQPQHF.

The chain uses TRBV24-1 and TRBJ1-5; D ambiguous. Trimming cost V 6 bases and J 6 bases, with 20 bases left between them. This CDR3 spans 16 amino acids. Germline V gene data show CDR1 as KGHDR and CDR2 as SFDVKD. The CDR3 DNA is TGTGCCACCAGTCCAGATGACACTAGCAAATTTCAGCCCCAGCATTTT. Its protein product is CATSPDDTSKFQPQHF.

This clonotype was counted once. The chain has TRBV29-1 and TRBJ2-2; D not resolved. Between the trimmed V and J ends, which lost 5 bases and 0 bases, there was a span of 10 bases. The CDR3 consists of 14 residues. CDR1 is SQVTM, CDR2 ANQGSEA, per germline. This CDR3 is CSVLVAANTGELFF. DNA of the CDR3: TGCAGCGTTTTGGTGGCCGCGAACACCGGGGAGCTGTTTTTT.

This clonotype has a count of ten or more. CDR3: CASSLGTNNSPLHF. The CDR3 DNA follows: TGTGCCAGCAGCTTGGGGACCAATAATTCACCCCTCCACTTT. This chain uses TRBV7-9 with TRBJ1-6; the D gene is possibly TRBD1 (5 bases). The germline V gene encodes CDR1 SEHNR and CDR2 FQNEAQ (reference sequence). The CDR3 extends over 14 amino acids. V was pared by 3 bases and J by 5 bases, with 8 bases between.

This clonotype has only a few counts. V usage is TRBV30 and J usage is TRBJ1-6; D uncertain. CDR3 length: 15 amino acids. The V gene lost 3 bases and the J gene lost 9 bases, with 18 bases spanning the gap. Per the germline V gene, CDR1 is GTSNPN and CDR2 is SVGIG (reference sequence). The CDR3 spells CAWSLPGTGGSPLHF. The DNA of the CDR3 is TGTGCCTGGAGCCTACCGGGAACCGGAGGTTCACCCCTCCACTTT. The complete variable domain, with remaining parts taken from reference TRBV30 and TRBJ1-6, reads SQTIHQWPATLVQPVGSPLSLECTVEGTSNPNLYWYRQAAGRGLQLLFYSVGIGQISSEVPQNLSASRPQDRQFILSSKKLLLSDSGFYLCAWSLPGTGGSPLHFGNGTRLTVT.

The rearrangement uses TRBV7-2 and TRBJ2-7, with D tentatively TRBD1 (6 bases). The CDR3 totals 14 residues. CDR1 SGHTA and CDR2 FQGNSA come from the germline V gene. V shed 6 bases and J shed 8 bases, with 20 bases lying between them. In DNA form, the CDR3 reads TGTGCCAGCAGTTTGGACAGAAGTCAGCCCCAGCAGTACTTC. Amino acids: CASSLDRSQPQQYF.

V usage is TRBV20-1 and J usage is TRBJ2-1, with 13 bases matching TRBD2. CDR3 length equals 16 residues. Trimming removed 5 bases from V and 4 bases from J; junction bases left unmatched: 8. Germline-derived CDR1 and CDR2 are DFQATT and SNEGSKA (reference sequence). The CDR3 DNA reads as TGCAGTGCTCCCCGTCGGACTAGCGGGAGTTACAATGAGCAGTTCTTC. Its translation: CSAPRRTSGSYNEQFF.